The clone carrying this T cell receptor (beta chain) has only a few counts. The antigen remains unidentified. The record originates from a study of T cell repertoires in cytomegalovirus infection. Study at large: A matching HLA type, together with CMV infection, was signaled by public TCR beta signatures. General study results and limits: HLA-C-restricted CMV-specific TCR beta clonotypes were dominant in the ex vivo response.

Germline-derived CDR1 and CDR2 are SQVTM and ANQGSEA. V lost 5 bases, J lost 0 bases, and 12 bases stayed unmatched. CDR3 length: 17 amino acids. From the reads, TCRdb called clonotypes with MiXCR, one entry per CDR3 protein. The sample carries hundreds of thousands of distinct CDR3 sequences, about a sixth recorded once. V and J are TRBV29-1 and TRBJ1-1; 10 bases line up with TRBD1. The clonotype comes from a human donor in good health (CMV status not recorded). Some clones in this sample may be carry-over from other donors' samples. Sequenced: PBMCs. CDR3 nucleotides: TGCAGCGTTACCGGGACAGGGGCGAGTATTATGAACACTGAAGCTTTCTTT. Translated: CSVTGTGASIMNTEAFF.